One and the same sample provided the 32 T cell receptor beta chains below, sequenced in a study of cytomegalovirus exposure and HLA in healthy donors. Data came from immunoSEQ multiplex PCR; TCRdb stores just in-frame clones and leaves some out. The sample contains hundreds of thousands of clones, roughly 90% of which appear only once. Sample: PBMCs. These TCRs come from a man aged 18 to 30 in good health and CMV-seropositive.

V and J are TRBV5-1 and TRBJ2-7; D is undetermined. Looked up from germline, CDR1 is SGHRS and CDR2 is YFSETQ. The CDR3 has 15 amino acids. With 0 bases removed from V and 3 bases from J, the gap between germline ends came to 13 bases. The CDR3 sequence: CASSLVTVRSYEQYF. DNA for the CDR3: TGCGCCAGCAGCTTGGTTACAGTTAGAAGCTACGAGCAGTACTTC.

The V gene is TRBV10-3, the J gene TRBJ1-2; TRBD1 aligns across 10 bases. V lost 6 bases to trimming and J lost 7 bases; unmatched junction nucleotides: 8. This CDR3 region has 14 residues. The germline V gene encodes CDR1 ENHRY and CDR2 SYGVKD. For the CDR3, the DNA is TGTGCCATCAGAGCAGGGACAGGGGTTTTTGGCTACACCTTC. This translates into CAIRAGTGVFGYTF.

The rearrangement joins TRBV2 to TRBJ1-5; D possibly corresponds to TRBD1 (6 bases). The CDR3 consists of 13 residues. V dropped 7 bases and J dropped 5 bases, with 12 bases sitting between them. Per the germline V gene, CDR1 is SNHLY and CDR2 is FYNNEI. CDR3: CASTRGGYQPQHF. The CDR3, as DNA: TGTGCCAGCACAAGGGGGGGATATCAGCCCCAGCATTTT.

The chain employs TRBV27 and TRBJ2-5, with 7 bases identical to TRBD2. CDR3 length: 13 amino acids. Germline CDR1 and CDR2: MNHEY and SMNVEV (reference sequence). The V gene end was trimmed by 3 bases and the J gene end by 5 bases; junction bases not matched to a gene: 3. The CDR3 coding sequence is TGTGCCAGCAGTTTTGCGGGGGTGGAGACCCAGTACTTC. Amino acid sequence: CASSFAGVETQYF.

The chain has TRBV19 and TRBJ1-2; 12 bases line up with TRBD1. This CDR3 spans 15 amino acids. With 3 bases clipped from V and 8 bases from J, the junction kept 7 bases outside the gene matches. Germline loops: CDR1 LNHDA, CDR2 SQIVND (reference sequence). This chain's CDR3 is CASSIGTGGDDGYTF. The CDR3 DNA follows: TGTGCCAGTAGTATTGGGACAGGGGGCGACGACGGCTACACCTTC.

V is TRBV12-5 and J is TRBJ1-5; D remains unclear. Germline CDR1 reads LGHNT; CDR2 reads FRNRAP. The germline V and J ends were trimmed by 6 bases and 2 bases, with 8 bases remaining between them. This CDR3 has 13 amino acids. CDR3 DNA: TGTGCTAGTGGCGTCGGGGGCAATCAGCCCCAGCATTTT. As protein: CASGVGGNQPQHF.

The V and J genes are TRBV5-6 and TRBJ1-2; D is uncertain. The CDR3 totals 14 residues. CDR1 is SGHDT, CDR2 YYEEEE, per germline. V was trimmed by 7 bases and J by 8 bases, leaving 21 bases between them. The CDR3 sequence is CASAFRVSPVGYTF. The CDR3 DNA follows: TGTGCCAGCGCCTTCCGGGTCAGTCCGGTCGGCTACACCTTC.

The rearrangement uses TRBV27 and TRBJ2-3; D call uncertain. The CDR3 has 12 residues. CDR1 and CDR2 from the germline V gene are MNHEY and SMNVEV (reference sequence). V shed 5 bases and J shed 2 bases, with 5 bases lying between them. CDR3 in DNA: TGTGCCAGCAGTCTCTTCACAGATACGCAGTATTTT. Its translation: CASSLFTDTQYF.

The chain carries TRBV5-4 and TRBJ2-7; D not certain. Per the germline V gene, CDR1 is SGHNT and CDR2 is YYREEE (reference sequence). This CDR3 comprises 15 residues. The V end lost 0 bases, the J end lost 4 bases, and 14 bases lay between the germline ends. The CDR3 region is CASSLDIEQAYEQYF. Here the CDR3 DNA reads TGTGCCAGCAGCTTGGATATAGAGCAAGCATACGAGCAGTACTTC.

This rearrangement joins TRBV5-1 to TRBJ2-5; the match to TRBD1 covers 7 bases. The CDR3 contains 13 residues. CDR1 SGHRS and CDR2 YFSETQ come from the germline V gene. V trimming: 5 bases; J trimming: 5 bases; junction bases outside the gene matches: 6. The CDR3 region has the DNA TGCGCCAGCAGTTCTGACAGGGTGGAGACCCAGTACTTC. The encoded protein is CASSSDRVETQYF.

The chain is built from TRBV6-1 and TRBJ2-3, with 7 positions matching TRBD1. The junction had 10 bases not matched to a gene; V was cut back by 8 bases and J by 2 bases. The CDR3 has 15 residues. Germline V gives CDR1 MNHNS, CDR2 SASEGT. DNA of the CDR3: TGTGCCAGCCAGACAGGGCCCCAATACACAGATACGCAGTATTTT. Translated, it gives CASQTGPQYTDTQYF.

CDR3 loop: CASSLGRPPETQYF. The CDR3 DNA reads TGCGCCAGCAGCTTGGGCAGGCCTCCGGAGACCCAGTACTTC. The chain joins TRBV5-1 to TRBJ2-5, with D unclear. Trimming pared 0 bases from V and 5 bases from J, leaving 11 bases between. Per germline, CDR1 SGHRS and CDR2 YFSETQ. The CDR3 spans 14 residues.

The rearrangement joins TRBV28 to TRBJ2-5, with a weak D call TRBD1 (5 bases). The CDR3 has 15 residues. V gave up 4 bases and J gave up 1 base, with 13 bases separating them. CDR1 and CDR2 from the germline V gene are MDHEN and SYDVKM. The CDR3 region is CASSWVRTFQETQYF. The DNA for the CDR3 is TGTGCCAGCAGTTGGGTGCGGACATTCCAAGAGACCCAGTACTTC.

Here the CDR3 DNA reads TGCGCCAGCAGCCAAGGCACCATAGGTCGCGAGCAGTACTTC. Amino acids: CASSQGTIGREQYF. The chain joins TRBV4-3 to TRBJ2-7, with D hard to call. The V and J ends lost 1 base and 6 bases respectively, with 13 bases between them. This CDR3 is built from 14 residues. CDR1 is LGHNA, CDR2 YSLEER, per germline.

This sequence joins TRBV29-1 and TRBJ2-2; D gene uncertain. The V end was cut by 6 bases, the J end by 2 bases, with 10 bases between. CDR1 SQVTM and CDR2 ANQGSEA come from the germline V gene. The length of the CDR3 is 13 residues. The CDR3 DNA follows: TGCAGCGTCCAAGGTTTCAACACCGGGGAGCTGTTTTTT. It specifies CSVQGFNTGELFF.

The chain recombines TRBV4-1 with TRBJ2-3; 7 nucleotides agree with TRBD1. CDR1 MGHRA and CDR2 YSYEKL come from the germline V gene. The length of the CDR3 is 15 residues. V trimming: 2 bases; J trimming: 4 bases; junction bases outside the gene matches: 6. The CDR3 sequence is CASSQTGVGADTQYF. The CDR3 coding sequence is TGCGCCAGCAGCCAAACAGGGGTCGGTGCAGATACGCAGTATTTT.

The chain couples TRBV25-1 to TRBJ2-1, with 9 positions matching TRBD2. V shed 1 base and J 9 bases; nucleotides not matched to a gene: 10. Germline lookup yields CDR1 MGHDK and CDR2 SYGVNS. The CDR3 is 16 residues long. CDR3 sequence: CASSESGLAGASEQFF. Written as DNA, the CDR3 is TGTGCCAGCAGTGAATCTGGGTTAGCGGGGGCGAGTGAGCAGTTCTTC.

A single count supports this clone. The chain is built from TRBV4-1 and TRBJ2-7; 9 bases map to TRBD2. Losses at the gene ends were 5 bases for V and 0 bases for J; bases not matched to a gene: 2. Germline-derived CDR1 and CDR2 are MGHRA and YSYEKL. The CDR3 length is 14 residues. CDR3 nucleotide sequence: TGCGCCAGCAGCATGACTAGCGGCTCCTACGAGCAGTACTTC. Protein: CASSMTSGSYEQYF.

This rearrangement joins TRBV5-4 to TRBJ1-3; D not certain. The V gene's germline CDR1 is SGHNT and CDR2 YYREEE (reference sequence). The CDR3 totals 14 residues. Trimming shortened V by 2 bases and J by 4 bases, and 10 bases separated the two germline ends. The CDR3 reads CASSLKGAGNTIYF. The CDR3 region has the DNA TGTGCCAGCAGCTTAAAGGGCGCCGGAAACACCATATATTTT.

The rearrangement uses TRBV28 and TRBJ1-4; D perhaps matches TRBD1 (6 bases). This CDR3 comprises 15 residues. V was cut by 6 bases and J by 8 bases, with 19 bases left in between. Per germline, CDR1 MDHEN and CDR2 SYDVKM. CDR3 loop: CASRDTQGLEEKLFF. The CDR3 DNA is TGTGCCAGCAGGGATACCCAGGGGCTAGAAGAAAAACTGTTTTTT.

The gene calls are TRBV4-1 and TRBJ2-1, with 13 bases lining up with TRBD2. The CDR3 spans 16 residues. V was pared by 1 base and J by 11 bases, with 8 bases of the junction left unmatched. Looked up from germline, CDR1 is MGHRA and CDR2 is YSYEKL. This chain's CDR3 is CASSQGFGTSGTKQFF. Here the CDR3 DNA reads TGCGCCAGCAGCCAAGGGTTCGGGACTAGCGGGACCAAGCAGTTCTTC.

This clone was observed once. The chain employs TRBV29-1 and TRBJ1-1; a weak D match, TRBD1 (5 bases). Trimming took 4 bases from V and 3 from J, leaving 12 bases between them. Germline V gene lookup returns CDR1 SQVTM and CDR2 ANQGSEA. There are 13 residues in the CDR3. The CDR3: CSVARGGDTEAFF. The CDR3 region has the DNA TGCAGCGTTGCTCGGGGGGGGGACACTGAAGCTTTCTTT.

The chain couples TRBV6-5 to TRBJ2-1; D perhaps matches TRBD2 (6 bases). The germline V gene encodes CDR1 MNHEY and CDR2 SVGAGI. There are 14 residues in the CDR3. V was cut by 2 bases and J by 2 bases, with 7 bases left in between. The CDR3 region is CASSYTGAYNEQFF. The CDR3 region has the DNA TGTGCCAGCAGTTACACGGGAGCCTACAATGAGCAGTTCTTC.

The CDR3 spells CASSYGTITDTQYF. DNA for the CDR3: TGTGCCAGCAGTTACGGGACCATCACAGATACGCAGTATTTT. The V and J genes are TRBV6-6 and TRBJ2-3; D may match TRBD1 or TRBD2 (5 bases each). The CDR3 runs 14 residues. CDR1 and CDR2 from the germline V gene are MNHNY and SVGAGI (reference sequence). The V and J ends lost 2 bases and 2 bases respectively, with 8 bases between them.

This clone was seen only once. The chain links TRBV5-1 to TRBJ1-1; no firm D call. V lost 0 bases and J lost 0, with 3 bases in between. Germline V gene lookup returns CDR1 SGHRS and CDR2 YFSETQ. The CDR3 is made up of 13 amino acids. CDR3 loop: CASSLAVNTEAFF. CDR3 nucleotides: TGCGCCAGCAGCTTGGCAGTGAACACTGAAGCTTTCTTT.

The V and J genes are TRBV19 and TRBJ2-5; no clear D. The length of the CDR3 is 14 residues. Between the trimmed V and J ends, which lost 3 bases and 5 bases, there was a span of 13 bases. The germline V gene has CDR1 LNHDA and CDR2 SQIVND (reference sequence). DNA of the CDR3: TGTGCCAGTAGTATTAGCCTAACCAGGGAGACCCAGTACTTC. It codes for CASSISLTRETQYF.

The table lists this clone with a few counts. In nucleotides, the CDR3 is TGTGCCAGCAGTGTAACAGCTAACTATGGCTACACCTTC. Translated, it gives CASSVTANYGYTF. V and J are TRBV6-1 and TRBJ1-2, with no clear D. V was cut by 4 bases and J by 0 bases, with 6 bases left in between. This CDR3 region has 13 residues. Germline values: CDR1 MNHNS, CDR2 SASEGT.

The gene calls are TRBV28 and TRBJ1-4; TRBD1 agrees at 11 bases. Germline V gene data show CDR1 as MDHEN and CDR2 as SYDVKM. The CDR3 sequence is 15 residues long. V lost 4 bases, J lost 7 bases, and 5 bases stayed unmatched. The DNA for the CDR3 is TGTGCCAGCAGTTCAACCGGGACAGGGGGTGAAAAACTGTTTTTT. Its translation is CASSSTGTGGEKLFF.

The rearrangement joins TRBV30 to TRBJ1-2, with D unclear. CDR1 and CDR2 (germline): GTSNPN, SVGIG (reference sequence). This CDR3 is 11 amino acids long. Trimming stripped 3 bases from V and 5 bases from J, with 7 bases between. In DNA form, the CDR3 reads TGTGCCTGGAGCTTAGGGTATGGCTACACCTTC. It specifies CAWSLGYGYTF.

The rearrangement joins TRBV4-3 to TRBJ1-3; D is possibly TRBD1 (5 bases). V shed 1 base and J shed 3 bases, with 25 bases lying between them. The CDR3 is 20 residues long. CDR1 LGHNA and CDR2 YSLEER come from the germline V gene. The CDR3 protein is CASSQVSPRAGPGSGNTIYF. CDR3 in DNA: TGCGCCAGCAGCCAAGTTTCGCCTAGGGCGGGGCCGGGGAGTGGAAACACCATATATTTT.

This chain links TRBV5-1 with TRBJ1-2; no firm D call. Germline CDR1 reads SGHRS; CDR2 reads YFSETQ. V was shortened by 4 bases and J by 0 bases, with 13 bases between the two germline ends. The CDR3 spans 15 residues. CDR3 sequence reads: CASSPPTRANYGYTF. The CDR3 DNA is TGCGCCAGCAGCCCCCCGACGAGGGCTAACTATGGCTACACCTTC.

The CDR3 DNA sequence: TGTGCCAGCAGTTACGGAGGGGGCGCGAGCAATCAGCCCCAGCATTTT. Translated, it gives CASSYGGGASNQPQHF. V is TRBV6-6 and J is TRBJ1-5, with 7 bases that match TRBD1. The V gene's germline CDR1 is MNHNY and CDR2 SVGAGI (reference sequence). The ends lost 2 bases at V and 1 base at J; junction bases unmatched: 5. The CDR3 runs to 16 residues.